This T cell receptor beta chain was sequenced for a study of shared clonotypes between healthy human individuals. Per sorted-subset replicate PCR, input was approximately 0.2 ug DNA, representing about 32,000 T cell genomes. TCRdb's copy holds only in-frame clones and misses some; the assay was immunoSEQ multiplex PCR. The table includes about 590,000 clones, nearly 97% detected once. Terminally differentiated effector memory CD45RA+ cells were excluded by CCR7 positive selection of CD45RO-negative cells. Donors were healthy HIV-negative adults without recent acute infections or vaccinations. Donors, without exception, were Caucasian adults residing in Nashville, Tennessee. Deletions cut 0 bases from V and 8 bases from J, with 15 bases between. Germline CDR1 reads SGHRS; CDR2 reads YFSETQ. The CDR3 loop spans 15 amino acids.

This sequence joins TRBV5-1 and TRBJ2-4, with D perhaps TRBD2 (5 bases). The sequence was obtained from a woman aged 25 to 39 in good health. The sequencing input was naive CD8+ T cells sorted from blood. The CDR3 DNA reads as TGCGCCAGCAGCTTGGGACCCGGGCTAGCACACATTCAGTACTTC. Encoded protein: CASSLGPGLAHIQYF.